This is a list of T cell receptor beta chains from one sample in a study of T cells in Graves' hyperthyroidism and ophthalmopathy. TCRdb called the multiplex PCR reads again in MiXCR, with one record for every CDR3 protein. The table has a few hundred thousand distinct CDR3 sequences, around 20% seen once; the top ten hold approximately 40%. The material sequenced was blood. The receptors come from a man aged 35 to 55 with Graves' hyperthyroidism. Each CDR3 is given with its conserved first and last residue. The D gene is left open where the match is weak. Only part of the rows carry a size: once, few, many, or a class if the clone is expanded.

d_gene	v_gene	abundance	j_gene	CDR3nt	CDR3aa
TRBD2	TRBV6-1	few	TRBJ2-2	TGTGCCACCGGGACTAGCGGGGGGCCTAACACCGGGGAGCTGTTTTTT	CATGTSGGPNTGELFF
NA	TRBV6-2/TRBV6-3	NA	TRBJ2-1	TGTGCCAGCGTGAAAGACCTCTACAATGAGCAGTTCTTC	CASVKDLYNEQFF
NA	TRBV6-6	few	TRBJ1-3	TGTGCCAGCACCCCGACGTCAGGGCTAATTACGATCTCTGGAAACACCATATATTTT	CASTPTSGLITISGNTIYF
TRBD1	TRBV7-2	NA	TRBJ2-1	TGTGCCAGCGACCTGGGACAGGGGGCGGTGGAAGCACACAATGAGCAGTTCTTC	CASDLGQGAVEAHNEQFF
TRBD2	TRBV19	few	TRBJ2-1	TGTGCCAGTAGTTCCCGGGGAGTTGCGGGGGGGCGCGAGCAGTTCTTC	CASSSRGVAGGREQFF
NA	TRBV4-1	NA	TRBJ2-2	TGCGCCAGCAGCCAAGATCGTGTTGAGCTGTTTTTT	CASSQDRVELFF
NA	TRBV7-3	NA	TRBJ1-1	TGTGCTAGTGCCGTGGCCTCACGAAGCGGCACTGAAGCTTTCTTT	CASAVASRSGTEAFF
TRBD2	TRBV18	many	TRBJ2-3	TGTGCCAGCTCACTACTAGCGGACACACATCGGAATACGCAGTATTTT	CASSLLADTHRNTQYF
NA	TRBV7-2	NA	TRBJ2-2	TGTGCCAGCAGCTCGACGCAGCCCACCGGGGAGCTGTTTTTT	CASSSTQPTGELFF
NA	TRBV20-1	few	TRBJ1-2	TGCAGTGCTAGACTACGGGGGGCCAGAAGTGGCTACACCTTC	CSARLRGARSGYTF
NA	TRBV4-3	NA	TRBJ1-1	TGCGCCAGCAGCCAAGTCGGGGGGGCGCGAGCTTTCTTT	CASSQVGGARAFF
TRBD2	TRBV4-3	NA	TRBJ2-3	TGCGCCAGCAGCCAAGAGGGCGCGGGGGTTAGCACAGATACGCAGTATTTT	CASSQEGAGVSTDTQYF
NA	TRBV9	few	TRBJ1-1	TGTGCCAGCAGCGACAGGGCGGAGACTGAAGCTTTCTTT	CASSDRAETEAFF
NA	TRBV30	many	TRBJ1-1	TGTGCCTCCGCCGGGACACGAAACACTGAAGCTTTCTTT	CASAGTRNTEAFF
NA	TRBV13	NA	TRBJ2-3	TGTGCCAGCAGCCCTGGGGGGAAGATCGCAGATACGCAGTATTTT	CASSPGGKIADTQYF
NA	TRBV2	few	TRBJ1-3	TGTGCCAGCAGAAGGCACAGCCGAATTGGAAACACCATATATTTT	CASRRHSRIGNTIYF
NA	TRBV28	many	TRBJ2-2	TGTGCCGGAAAAAACGCGAACACCGGGGAGCTGTTTTTT	CAGKNANTGELFF
TRBD1	TRBV20-1	once	TRBJ1-2	TGCAGTGCGCCGCCGGGACAGGGTGCCTATGGCTACACCTTC	CSAPPGQGAYGYTF
TRBD1	TRBV27	many	TRBJ2-7	TGTGCCAGCAGTGGACAGGGGGCTACTTACGAGCAGTACTTC	CASSGQGATYEQYF
NA	TRBV9	NA	TRBJ1-2	TGTGCCAGCAGCGTAGCGGGGACTAACTATGGCTACACCTTC	CASSVAGTNYGYTF
NA	TRBV12-3/TRBV12-4	many	TRBJ1-2	TGTGCCAGCAGTCTTGGGACGGATTATGGCTACACCTTC	CASSLGTDYGYTF
TRBD2	TRBV6-1	many	TRBJ2-7	TGTGCCAGCACCCCTAGCGGGGCTTACGAGCAGTACTTC	CASTPSGAYEQYF
NA	TRBV27	many	TRBJ1-2	TGTGCCAGCAGTTTAAGGGCAAACACCAGATATGGCTACACCTTC	CASSLRANTRYGYTF
NA	TRBV19	few	TRBJ1-2	TGTGCCAGTAGTATAAGGAGCTATGGCTACACCTTC	CASSIRSYGYTF
TRBD1	TRBV5-1	many	TRBJ2-7	TGCGCCAGCAGCAACCGGGACAGCAACTACGAGCAGTACTTC	CASSNRDSNYEQYF
TRBD2	TRBV4-3	NA	TRBJ2-7	TGCGCCAGCAGCCATTCCAGAGCGGGGGGGCCATCCCACGAGCAGTACTTC	CASSHSRAGGPSHEQYF
TRBD1	TRBV11-2	many	TRBJ1-4	TGTGCCAGCAGCTTTCGGGACAGTGCAACTAATGAAAAACTGTTTTTT	CASSFRDSATNEKLFF
NA	TRBV3-1	many	TRBJ1-4	TGTGCCAGCAGCCAAGGCCTCGTCAGGAGGAATGAAAAACTGTTTTTT	CASSQGLVRRNEKLFF
NA	TRBV9	many	TRBJ1-1	TGTGCCAGCAGCGTAGTTGGAGGCTCTGAAGCTTTCTTT	CASSVVGGSEAFF
NA	TRBV6-1	many	TRBJ2-7	TGTGCCAGCGAGTCGAGGGGCCCTGTCGAGCAGTACTTC	CASESRGPVEQYF
NA	TRBV6-1	NA	TRBJ1-1	TGTGCCGGCACTACCGATGTAATGAACACTGAAGCTTTCTTT	CAGTTDVMNTEAFF
NA	TRBV13	many	TRBJ2-1	TGTGCCAGCAGCTTAGAATTTCCGAGCTCCTACAATGAGCAGTTCTTC	CASSLEFPSSYNEQFF
NA	TRBV2	many	TRBJ2-3	TGTGCCAGCAGTGGAGGGATTGGGCGCACAGATACGCAGTATTTT	CASSGGIGRTDTQYF
TRBD1	TRBV28	many	TRBJ2-1	TGTGCCATACGGGACAGGGGATACCTCAATGAGCAGTTCTTC	CAIRDRGYLNEQFF
TRBD2	TRBV4-3	many	TRBJ2-7	TGCGCCAGCAGCCACACCGGGACTAGCGACGAGCAGTACTTC	CASSHTGTSDEQYF
NA	TRBV7-9	NA	TRBJ2-7	TGTGCCAGCAGCTCGGCTTGGAAGGGGACGTACGAGCAGTACTTC	CASSSAWKGTYEQYF
NA	TRBV15	NA	TRBJ2-1	TGTGCCACCAGCAGAGGGGGGAATGAGCAGTTCTTC	CATSRGGNEQFF